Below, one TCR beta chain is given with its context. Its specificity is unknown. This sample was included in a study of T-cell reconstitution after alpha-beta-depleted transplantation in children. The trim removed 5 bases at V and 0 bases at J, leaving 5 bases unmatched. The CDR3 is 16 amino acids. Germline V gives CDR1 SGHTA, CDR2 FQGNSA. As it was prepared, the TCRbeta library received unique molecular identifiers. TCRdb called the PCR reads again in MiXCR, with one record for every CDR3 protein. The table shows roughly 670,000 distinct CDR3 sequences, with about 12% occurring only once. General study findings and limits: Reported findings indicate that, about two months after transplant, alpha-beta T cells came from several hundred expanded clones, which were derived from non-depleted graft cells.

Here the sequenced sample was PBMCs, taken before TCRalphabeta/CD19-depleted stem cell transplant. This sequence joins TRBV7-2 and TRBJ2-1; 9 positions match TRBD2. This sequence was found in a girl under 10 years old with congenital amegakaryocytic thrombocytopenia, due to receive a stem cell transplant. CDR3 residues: CASSTVAGASYNEQFF. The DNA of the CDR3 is TGTGCCAGCAGCACAGTAGCGGGAGCCTCCTACAATGAGCAGTTCTTC. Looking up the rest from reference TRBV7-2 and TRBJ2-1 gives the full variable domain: GAGVSQSPSNKVTEKGKDVELRCDPISGHTALYWYRQSLGQGLEFLIYFQGNSAPDKSGLPSDRFSAERTGGSVSTLTIQRTQQEDSAVYLCASSTVAGASYNEQFFGPGTRLTVL.